Listed below are T cell receptor beta chains from one sample, sequenced in a study of blood T cell repertoires in COVID-19. TCRdb's table, derived via immunoSEQ multiplex PCR, lists solely in-frame clones and lacks some. The table shows about 180,000 clones, with approximately 92% occurring only once. The specimen was PBMCs or T cells enriched from blood (not recorded which). The source is a woman in her 40s with acute COVID-19. Each CDR3 is given without its conserved first and last residue.

ASSLWGTEGGQETQY	TRBV5-6	TRBJ2-5
ASNRVGHEQY	TRBV14	TRBJ2-7
ASRTGRASGTEAF	TRBV2	TRBJ1-1
ASSSRGARDEQY	TRBV19	TRBJ2-7
ASSQSPPGNNEKLF	TRBV18	TRBJ1-4
ASSSHLGRQGLSEQY	TRBV7-9	TRBJ2-7
ASSAPSEKLF	TRBV28	TRBJ1-4
ASSAQTGADEQF	TRBV7-9	TRBJ2-1
ASSEVLGHPYEQY	TRBV6-1	TRBJ2-7
ASSEGLAVYADTQY	TRBV25-1	TRBJ2-3